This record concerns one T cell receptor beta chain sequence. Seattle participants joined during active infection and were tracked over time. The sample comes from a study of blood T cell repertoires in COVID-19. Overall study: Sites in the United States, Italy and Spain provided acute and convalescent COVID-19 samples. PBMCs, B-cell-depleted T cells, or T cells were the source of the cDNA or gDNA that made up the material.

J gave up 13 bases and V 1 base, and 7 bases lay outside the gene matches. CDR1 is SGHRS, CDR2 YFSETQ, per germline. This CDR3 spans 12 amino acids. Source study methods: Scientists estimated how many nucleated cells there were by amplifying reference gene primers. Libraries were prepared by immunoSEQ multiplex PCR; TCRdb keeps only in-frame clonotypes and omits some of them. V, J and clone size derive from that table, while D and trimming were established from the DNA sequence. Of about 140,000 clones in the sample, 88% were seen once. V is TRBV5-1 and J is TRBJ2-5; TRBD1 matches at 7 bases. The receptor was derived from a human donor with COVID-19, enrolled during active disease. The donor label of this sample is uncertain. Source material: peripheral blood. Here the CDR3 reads CASSLLQGHRYF. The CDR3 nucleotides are TGCGCCAGCAGCTTGCTACAGGGGCATCGGTACTTC. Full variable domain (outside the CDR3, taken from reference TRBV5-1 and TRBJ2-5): KAGVTQTPRYLIKTRGQQVTLSCSPISGHRSVSWYQQTPGQGLQFLFEYFSETQRNKGNFPGRFSGRQFSNSRSEMNVSTLELGDSALYLCASSLLQGHRYFGPGTRLLVL.